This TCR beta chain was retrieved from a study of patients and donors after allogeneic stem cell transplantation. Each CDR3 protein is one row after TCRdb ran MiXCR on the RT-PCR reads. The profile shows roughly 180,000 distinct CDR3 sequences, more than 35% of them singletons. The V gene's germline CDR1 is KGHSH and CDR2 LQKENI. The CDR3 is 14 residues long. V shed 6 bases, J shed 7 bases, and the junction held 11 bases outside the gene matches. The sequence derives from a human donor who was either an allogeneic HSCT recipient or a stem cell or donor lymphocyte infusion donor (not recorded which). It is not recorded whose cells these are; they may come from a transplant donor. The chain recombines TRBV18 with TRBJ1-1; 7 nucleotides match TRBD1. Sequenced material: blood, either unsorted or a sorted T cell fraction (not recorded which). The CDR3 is CASSAKQGRHEAFF. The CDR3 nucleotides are TGTGCCAGCTCGGCTAAACAGGGGCGACATGAAGCTTTCTTT.